Presented here are 25 T cell receptor beta chains from one specimen sequenced in a study of T-cell reconstitution after alpha-beta-depleted transplantation in children. Unique molecular identifiers were used in preparing the TCRbeta library. TCRdb re-analysed the PCR reads in MiXCR, keeping a single row per CDR3 protein. Of over 550,000 distinct CDR3 sequences in the sample, about 10% were seen once. The sequences come from PBMCs from the stem cell graft donor, collected from the stem cell graft. These TCRs come from a human donor who donated a stem cell graft to a child with acute myeloid leukemia.

The table lists this clonotype with a few counts. This chain uses TRBV12-3 or TRBV12-4 with TRBJ1-5, with 7 bases identical to TRBD1. With V trimmed by 2 bases and J by 7 bases, 5 bases remained unmatched. The CDR3 spans 14 residues. CDR3 in amino acids: CASSLSTGAQPQHF. The CDR3, as DNA: TGTGCCAGCAGTTTAAGTACAGGGGCACAGCCCCAGCATTTT.

The CDR3 region has the DNA TGTGCCAGCAGCTTAGCCCCGGCTAGCGGCACAGATACGCAGTATTTT. This translates into CASSLAPASGTDTQYF. The rearrangement joins TRBV7-6 to TRBJ2-3, with D tentatively TRBD2 (6 bases). V shed 0 bases and J shed 1 base, with 11 bases lying between them. This CDR3 is 16 amino acids long. Germline assignment: CDR1 SGHVS and CDR2 FNYEAQ. The whole variable domain, remainder taken from reference TRBV7-6 and TRBJ2-3, is GAGVSQSPRYKVTKRGQDVALRCDPISGHVSLYWYRQALGQGPEFLTYFNYEAQQDKSGLPNDRFSAERPEGSISTLTIQRTEQRDSAMYRCASSLAPASGTDTQYFGPGTRLTVL.

The chain employs TRBV9 and TRBJ1-1; D may be TRBD1 (6 bases). Germline V lookup: CDR1 SGDLS, CDR2 YYNGEE. V was clipped by 2 bases and J by 0 bases, with 11 bases between them. The CDR3 is 15 residues long. In DNA form, the CDR3 reads TGTGCCAGCAGCGTCGGACAGAACATGAACACTGAAGCTTTCTTT. Encoded protein: CASSVGQNMNTEAFF.

The chain employs TRBV20-1 and TRBJ1-4; D is unclear. V lost 6 bases and J lost 7, with 12 bases in between. The germline gives CDR1 DFQATT, CDR2 SNEGSKA (reference sequence). CDR3 length equals 12 residues. Written as DNA, the CDR3 is TGCAGTGCCCCGGCCGGCGGTGAAAAACTGTTTTTT. It codes for CSAPAGGEKLFF.

This clonotype was counted between two and nine times. V and J are TRBV20-1 and TRBJ1-2; 7 nucleotides align to TRBD1. Trimming took 5 bases from V and 2 from J; bases not matched to a gene: 5. Germline CDR1 reads DFQATT; CDR2 reads SNEGSKA (reference sequence). This CDR3 comprises 13 residues. The CDR3 loop reads CSADRARNYGYTF. DNA for the CDR3: TGCAGTGCTGACAGGGCGAGGAACTATGGCTACACCTTC.

V and J are TRBV7-6 and TRBJ2-7, with D perhaps matching TRBD1 or TRBD2 (5 bases each). The CDR3 runs to 16 residues. Germline lookup yields CDR1 SGHVS and CDR2 FNYEAQ. Trimming shortened V by 2 bases and J by 0 bases, and 14 bases separated the two germline ends. The CDR3 protein is CASSLTTGTDSYEQYF. The CDR3 nucleotides read TGTGCCAGCAGCTTAACTACCGGGACCGACTCCTACGAGCAGTACTTC.

The chain uses TRBV20-1 and TRBJ2-7; D not certain. Germline V CDR1 and CDR2: DFQATT, SNEGSKA (reference sequence). Between the trimmed V and J ends, which lost 0 bases and 8 bases, there was a span of 5 bases. This CDR3 contains 10 residues. CDR3 DNA sequence: TGCAGTGCTAGAGATCTCCAGCAGTACTTC. Translation gives CSARDLQQYF.

This clonotype was picked up a small number of times. The rearrangement links TRBV20-1 to TRBJ2-1; possible D gene TRBD2, 6 bases. Germline-derived CDR1 and CDR2 are DFQATT and SNEGSKA (reference sequence). Trimming cost V 0 bases and J 7 bases, with 13 bases left between them. The CDR3 is made up of 14 amino acids. The DNA for the CDR3 is TGCAGTGCTAGAGATACCGGGAGTGGGAATGAGCAGTTCTTC. Protein sequence: CSARDTGSGNEQFF.

The table lists this clonotype with many counts. V usage is TRBV7-3 and J usage is TRBJ2-5, with 9 nucleotides matching TRBD2. The germline CDR1 and CDR2 sequences are SGHTA and FQGTGA. The J segment lost 1 base and the V segment lost 6 bases, leaving 9 bases of the junction unmatched. CDR3 length: 16 residues. The CDR3 spells CASRSTSGQIQETQYF. In nucleotides, the CDR3 is TGTGCCAGCAGGTCTACTAGCGGGCAAATCCAAGAGACCCAGTACTTC.

The rearrangement links TRBV2 to TRBJ1-2; no clear D. Trimming cost V 6 bases and J 8 bases, with 16 bases left between them. Per the germline V gene, CDR1 is SNHLY and CDR2 is FYNNEI. The CDR3 covers 13 residues. As DNA, the CDR3 is TGTGCCAGCAGGGCGGATCAAACTGGAGGCTACACCTTC. Amino acids: CASRADQTGGYTF.

Ten or more counts support this clonotype. The rearrangement uses TRBV20-1 and TRBJ2-3, with D possibly TRBD2 on 5 matching bases. Germline lookup yields CDR1 DFQATT and CDR2 SNEGSKA (reference sequence). This CDR3 comprises 14 residues. V was cut by 3 bases and J by 2 bases, with 12 bases left in between. The CDR3 bases are TGCAGTGCTAGGTCTAGCAGCCTCACAGATACGCAGTATTTT. It encodes CSARSSSLTDTQYF.

The chain links TRBV5-1 to TRBJ2-1, with a weak D call TRBD2 (6 bases). Trimming pared 0 bases from V and 4 bases from J, leaving 11 bases between. CDR3 length: 15 residues. Germline V gene sequence: CDR1 SGHRS, CDR2 YFSETQ. The CDR3 DNA follows: TGCGCCAGCAGCTTGGTGCGGGACCAATACAATGAGCAGTTCTTC. Protein product: CASSLVRDQYNEQFF. Full variable domain (outside the CDR3, taken from reference TRBV5-1 and TRBJ2-1): KAGVTQTPRYLIKTRGQQVTLSCSPISGHRSVSWYQQTPGQGLQFLFEYFSETQRNKGNFPGRFSGRQFSNSRSEMNVSTLELGDSALYLCASSLVRDQYNEQFFGPGTRLTVL.

The CDR3 reads CASSVHRDTNEKLFF. CDR3 in DNA: TGTGCCAGTAGTGTTCACCGGGACACTAATGAAAAACTGTTTTTT. The chain is built from TRBV19 and TRBJ1-4, with D perhaps matching TRBD1 (5 bases). CDR3 length: 15 amino acids. The V and J ends lost 5 bases and 2 bases respectively, with 12 bases between them. Germline values: CDR1 LNHDA, CDR2 SQIVND (reference sequence).

V and J are TRBV4-2 and TRBJ1-1, with TRBD1 as a possible D gene (6 bases). This CDR3 spans 13 amino acids. Germline V lookup: CDR1 LGHNA, CDR2 YNFKEQ. The V gene lost 4 bases and the J gene lost 3 bases, with 9 bases spanning the gap. Here the CDR3 DNA reads TGTGCCAGCAGCCCGCAGGGGTACACTGAAGCTTTCTTT. It translates to CASSPQGYTEAFF.

The genes are TRBV9 and TRBJ2-7; D gene uncertain. The V and J ends lost 4 bases and 7 bases respectively, with 18 bases between them. The CDR3 is 14 residues long. Germline CDR1 SGDLS, CDR2 YYNGEE. CDR3 amino acids: CASSPRFGEREQYF. CDR3 DNA sequence: TGTGCCAGCAGCCCGCGGTTTGGGGAACGGGAGCAGTACTTC.

There are a few counts of this clonotype. The chain couples TRBV28 to TRBJ2-1, with 8 bases lining up with TRBD2. The CDR3 sequence is 16 residues long. The V and J ends lost 5 bases and 7 bases, in that order; junction bases with no gene match: 13. Germline CDR1 MDHEN, CDR2 SYDVKM. DNA for the CDR3: TGTGCCAGCAGTGGCCTCGAGCGGGAGAAGAATAATGAGCAGTTCTTC. This gives the protein CASSGLEREKNNEQFF.

Only a few counts were recorded for this clonotype. V usage is TRBV5-4 and J usage is TRBJ1-1; 7 bases align to TRBD1. The CDR3 has 14 amino acids. The germline gives CDR1 SGHNT, CDR2 YYREEE (reference sequence). V shed 5 bases and J 5 bases; nucleotides not matched to a gene: 9. The CDR3 nucleotides are TGTGCCAGCAGTTTGATTACAGGGGCAACTGAAGCTTTCTTT. As protein: CASSLITGATEAFF.

Many counts were recorded for this clonotype. V and J are TRBV7-2 and TRBJ2-5; 7 nucleotides align to TRBD1. V gave up 1 base and J gave up 3 bases; unmatched junction bases: 5. Germline V gives CDR1 SGHTA, CDR2 FQGNSA. CDR3 length: 15 amino acids. For the CDR3, the DNA is TGTGCCAGCAGCTTAGTAGGGGGCGGAAAAGAGACCCAGTACTTC. Protein: CASSLVGGGKETQYF.

This clonotype was observed a few times. CDR3 protein: CASSLGTLTTHEQYF. The CDR3 DNA is TGTGCCAGCAGCTTAGGGACGCTAACTACCCACGAGCAGTACTTC. This sequence joins TRBV7-3 and TRBJ2-7; TRBD1 or TRBD2 may be the D gene (5 bases each). This CDR3 is built from 15 residues. Germline V lookup: CDR1 SGHTA, CDR2 FQGTGA. Trimming cost V 2 bases and J 5 bases, with 16 bases left between them.

A few counts support this clonotype. The rearrangement joins TRBV6-1 to TRBJ1-4; a weak D match, TRBD1 (5 bases). Per the germline V gene, CDR1 is MNHNS and CDR2 is SASEGT. This CDR3 is 18 amino acids long. The germline V and J ends were trimmed by 3 bases and 0 bases, with 17 bases remaining between them. The CDR3 DNA reads as TGTGCCAGCAGTGAGGGATGGCAGGGAAGTTCAACTAATGAAAAACTGTTTTTT. As protein: CASSEGWQGSSTNEKLFF.

This clonotype appeared many times. DNA of the CDR3: TGTGCCAGCAGTTCCTCCTGGACAGCGATGAATCAGCCCCAGCATTTT. This codes for CASSSSWTAMNQPQHF. The J gene is TRBJ1-5, the V gene TRBV6-2 or TRBV6-3; a weak D match, TRBD1 (6 bases). The CDR3 is 16 residues long. Germline CDR1 MNHEY, CDR2 SVGEGT. Trimming stripped 4 bases from V and 4 bases from J, with 17 bases between.

The gene calls are TRBV5-4 and TRBJ1-1; 8 positions agree with TRBD1. V gave up 6 bases and J gave up 5 bases; unmatched junction bases: 6. The CDR3 has 13 amino acids. CDR1 is SGHNT, CDR2 YYREEE, per germline (reference sequence). The CDR3 DNA sequence: TGTGCCAGCAAACAGGGGGGGAATACTGAAGCTTTCTTT. It specifies CASKQGGNTEAFF.

The chain's CDR3 is CASSPQSGRADGEQFF. CDR3 in DNA: TGTGCCAGCTCACCTCAAAGCGGGAGGGCCGATGGTGAGCAGTTCTTC. V usage is TRBV18 and J usage is TRBJ2-1, with 10 positions matching TRBD2. The germline gives CDR1 KGHSH, CDR2 LQKENI. Trimming at V came to 3 bases and at J to 9 bases, leaving 11 bases not matched to a gene. This CDR3 contains 16 residues.

There are many counts of this clonotype. The CDR3: CASSQEASSYNEQFF. The DNA of the CDR3 is TGCGCCAGCAGCCAAGAGGCTAGCTCCTACAATGAGCAGTTCTTC. V and J are TRBV4-3 and TRBJ2-1; D not certain. The germline V and J ends were trimmed by 0 bases and 0 bases, with 6 bases remaining between them. CDR3 size: 15 residues. CDR1 and CDR2 from the germline V gene are LGHNA and YSLEER.

The chain is built from TRBV4-2 and TRBJ2-5; possible D gene TRBD1, 8 bases. Trimming removed 4 bases at V and 9 bases at J, with 15 bases between. CDR3 length: 13 residues. CDR1 LGHNA and CDR2 YNFKEQ come from the germline V gene. The CDR3 here is CASSPGQGGAQYF. The CDR3 DNA is TGTGCCAGCAGCCCTGGACAGGGAGGGGCCCAGTACTTC.